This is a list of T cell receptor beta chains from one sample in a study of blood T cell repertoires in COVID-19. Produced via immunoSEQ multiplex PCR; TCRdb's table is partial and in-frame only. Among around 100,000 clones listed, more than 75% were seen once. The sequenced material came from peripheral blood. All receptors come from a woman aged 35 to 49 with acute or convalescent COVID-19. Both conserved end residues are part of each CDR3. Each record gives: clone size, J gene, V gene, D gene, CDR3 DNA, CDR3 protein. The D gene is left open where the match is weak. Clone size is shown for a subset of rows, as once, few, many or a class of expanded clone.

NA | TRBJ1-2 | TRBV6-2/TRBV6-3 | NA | TGTGCCAGCAGCCCTCCGGGGGCGGGGGCTGTTCCTTATGGCTACACCTTC | CASSPPGAGAVPYGYTF
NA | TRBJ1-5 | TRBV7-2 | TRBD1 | TGTGCCAGCAGCTTAGACAGGGGTGGGGGTCAGCCCCAGCATTTT | CASSLDRGGGQPQHF
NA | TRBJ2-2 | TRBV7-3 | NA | TGTGCCAGCAGCTCATCATCCGGGTACACCGGGGAGCTGTTTTTT | CASSSSSGYTGELFF
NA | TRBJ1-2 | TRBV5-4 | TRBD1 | TGTGCCAGCAGCCCCGGGACAGGGCCTTCCGCAGGCTATGGCTACACCTTC | CASSPGTGPSAGYGYTF
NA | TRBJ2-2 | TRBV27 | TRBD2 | TGTGCCAGCAGTTACCGGGGGAGGGACACCGGGGAGCTGTTTTTT | CASSYRGRDTGELFF
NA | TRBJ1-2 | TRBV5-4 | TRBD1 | TGTGCCAGCAGCTTGCTCGGGGACAGTGCCTATGGCTACACCTTC | CASSLLGDSAYGYTF
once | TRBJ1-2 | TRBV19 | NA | TGTGCCAGTAGCCGGACAGCCGGAGGCTATGGCTACACCTTC | CASSRTAGGYGYTF
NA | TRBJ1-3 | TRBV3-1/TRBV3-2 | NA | TGTGCCAGCAGCCAAGAGAGGGCGGCTGGAAACACCATATATTTT | CASSQERAAGNTIYF
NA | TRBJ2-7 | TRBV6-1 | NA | TGTGCCAGCAGTGAAAACCTCAGTCAGGTTTACGAGCAGTACTTC | CASSENLSQVYEQYF
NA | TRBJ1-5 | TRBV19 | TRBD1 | TGTGCCAGTAGTATGAGGGGGCGAGGTTATCAGCCCCAGCATTTT | CASSMRGRGYQPQHF
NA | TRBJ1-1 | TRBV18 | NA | TGTGCCAGCTCACCGAGGACGGACAGGAACACTGAAGCTTTCTTT | CASSPRTDRNTEAFF
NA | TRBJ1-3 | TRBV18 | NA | TGTGCCAGCGCGACAGACTCTGGAAACACCATATATTTT | CASATDSGNTIYF
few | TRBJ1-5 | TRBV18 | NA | TGTGCCAGCTCACCAGCATCACTGGGGCGCAATCAGCCCCAGCATTTT | CASSPASLGRNQPQHF
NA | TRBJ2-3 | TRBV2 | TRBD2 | TGTGCCAGCAGTGAATCTGGCGGGGGGGCCACAGATACGCAGTATTTT | CASSESGGGATDTQYF
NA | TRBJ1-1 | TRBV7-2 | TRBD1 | TGTGCCAGCAGCACCTCGACAGGGCCCAACACTGAAGCTTTCTTT | CASSTSTGPNTEAFF
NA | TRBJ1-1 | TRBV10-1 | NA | TGCGCCAGCAGGGAACAGGGAGACACTGAAGCTTTCTTT | CASREQGDTEAFF
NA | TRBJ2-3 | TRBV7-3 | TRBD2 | TGTGCCAGCAGCTTAAGTCTAGCGGGGGGTGCTAGCACAGATACGCAGTATTTT | CASSLSLAGGASTDTQYF
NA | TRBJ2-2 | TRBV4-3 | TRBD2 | TGCGCCAGCAGCCAATCAGCGGGGGGCGTCACCGGGGAGCTGTTTTTT | CASSQSAGGVTGELFF
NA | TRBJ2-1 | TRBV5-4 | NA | TGTGCCAGCAGCCACCGTCCGACTAGTCAGTTCTTCAATGAGCAGTTCTTC | CASSHRPTSQFFNEQFF
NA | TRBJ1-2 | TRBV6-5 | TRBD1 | TGTGCCAGCAGTTACTCGGGGACAGTGTCCTATGGCTACACCTTC | CASSYSGTVSYGYTF
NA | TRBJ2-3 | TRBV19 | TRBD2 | TGTGCCAGTAGTATTCGGGGGGGGGCAGATACGCAGTATTTT | CASSIRGGADTQYF
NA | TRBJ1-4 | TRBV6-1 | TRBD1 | TGTGCCAGCAGTGAAACAGTTCACGGGACAGGGGGCGAAAAACTGTTTTTT | CASSETVHGTGGEKLFF
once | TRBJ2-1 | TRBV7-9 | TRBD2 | TGTGCCAGCAGCTTATCTAGCGGGGGCTCTGATGAGCAGTTCTTC | CASSLSSGGSDEQFF
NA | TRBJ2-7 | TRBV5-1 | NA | TGCGCCAGCAGCAGTTACCAGGGAAAGTACTACGAGCAGTACTTC | CASSSYQGKYYEQYF
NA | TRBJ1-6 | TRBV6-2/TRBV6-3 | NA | TGTGCCAGCAGTTACTCCCAGGGGACCTATAATTCACCCCTCCACTTT | CASSYSQGTYNSPLHF
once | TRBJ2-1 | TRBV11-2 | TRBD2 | TGTGCCAGCACCCCCTCCGGGACTAGCTGGGAGGAGCAGTTCTTC | CASTPSGTSWEEQFF
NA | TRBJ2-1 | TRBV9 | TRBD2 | TGTGCCAGCAGCGTAACTAGCGGACTAGATTACAATGAGCAGTTCTTC | CASSVTSGLDYNEQFF
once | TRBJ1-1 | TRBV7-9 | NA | TGTGCCAGCAGCTTCCAGGAGAACACTGAAGCTTTCTTT | CASSFQENTEAFF
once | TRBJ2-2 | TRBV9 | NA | TGTGCCAGCAGCCCTCACACGAACACCGGGGAGCTGTTTTTT | CASSPHTNTGELFF
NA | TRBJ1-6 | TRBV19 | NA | TGTGCCAGTAGTACCCTAGGACAGTCCCGAGGTTCTTCACCCCTCCACTTT | CASSTLGQSRGSSPLHF
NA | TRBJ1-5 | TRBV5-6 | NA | TGTGCCAGCAACCTCCAGGGCGACTTGGGGGCGGCCCAGCATTTT | CASNLQGDLGAAQHF
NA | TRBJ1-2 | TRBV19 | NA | TGTGCCAGTAGTATCAGCGGCGCACGGTTCGGCTACACCTTC | CASSISGARFGYTF
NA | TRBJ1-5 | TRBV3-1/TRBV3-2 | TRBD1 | TGTGCCAGCAGCAGAACAGGGGCCAATCAGCCCCAGCATTTT | CASSRTGANQPQHF
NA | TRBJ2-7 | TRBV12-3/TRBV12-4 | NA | TGTGCCAGCAGCTCCACTCCCTACGAGCAGTACTTC | CASSSTPYEQYF
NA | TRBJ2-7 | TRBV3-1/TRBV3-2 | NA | TGTGCCAGCAGCTCTCAGGGTTACGAGCAGTACTTC | CASSSQGYEQYF
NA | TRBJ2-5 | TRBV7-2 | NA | TGTGCCAGCAGCCCCGGACAGGGAGGGGAGACCCAGTACTTC | CASSPGQGGETQYF
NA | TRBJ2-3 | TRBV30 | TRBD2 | TGTGCCTGGAGTGTTGGGCTAGCGGGGGTAGATACGCAGTATTTT | CAWSVGLAGVDTQYF
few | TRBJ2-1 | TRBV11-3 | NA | TGTGCCAGCAGCTTAGAGTCGGGGTTTAGCTCCTACAATGAGCAGTTCTTC | CASSLESGFSSYNEQFF
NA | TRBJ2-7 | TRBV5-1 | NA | TGCGCCAGCAGCCCTACAGGGAACGAGCAGTACTTC | CASSPTGNEQYF
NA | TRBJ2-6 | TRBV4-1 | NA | TGCGCCAGCAGCCAAGTGGAGGCGGCCTCTGGGGCCAACGTCCTGACTTTC | CASSQVEAASGANVLTF
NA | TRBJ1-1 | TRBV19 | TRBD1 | TGTGCCAGTAGTCGGGACAGGGTGAGTGAAGCTTTCTTT | CASSRDRVSEAFF
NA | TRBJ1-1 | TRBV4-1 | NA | TGCGCCAGCAGCCAATCGGCGGATAGTGCTGAAGCTTTCTTT | CASSQSADSAEAFF
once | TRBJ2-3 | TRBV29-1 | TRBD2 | TGCAGCGTTTTCCGGGGGGGCGCAGATACGCAGTATTTT | CSVFRGGADTQYF
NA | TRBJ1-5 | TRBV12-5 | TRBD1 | TGTGCTAGTGGTTACTCGCTCAGGGGGCGAGTTCAGCCCCAGCATTTT | CASGYSLRGRVQPQHF
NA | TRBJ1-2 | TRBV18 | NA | TGTGCCAGCTCACCTTCGAGGGGGAGTGGCTATGGCTACACCTTC | CASSPSRGSGYGYTF
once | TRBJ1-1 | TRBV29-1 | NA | TGCAGCGTTGACAGGTCAGGCACTGAAGCTTTCTTT | CSVDRSGTEAFF
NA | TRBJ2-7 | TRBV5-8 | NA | TGTGCCAGCAGCCCAATCAGGGGAAGGGACGAGCAGTACTTC | CASSPIRGRDEQYF
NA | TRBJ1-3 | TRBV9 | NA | TGTGCCAGCAGCGTAGGGGGACTCAGCTCTGGAAACACCATATATTTT | CASSVGGLSSGNTIYF
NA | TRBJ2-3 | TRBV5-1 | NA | TGCGCCAGCAGCTCGCGGACTGGCACAGATACGCAGTATTTT | CASSSRTGTDTQYF
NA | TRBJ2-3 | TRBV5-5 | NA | TGTGCCAGCAGCTTGGCGACAGCCGCAGATACGCAGTATTTT | CASSLATAADTQYF
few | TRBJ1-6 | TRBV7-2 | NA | TGTGCCAGCAGCTCCACGCCGAGGCCGAGTTCTATTTCACCCCTCCACTTT | CASSSTPRPSSISPLHF
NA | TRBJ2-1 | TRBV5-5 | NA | TGTGCCAGCAGCTCGGGTGGGGCGCGCAATGAGCAGTTCTTC | CASSSGGARNEQFF
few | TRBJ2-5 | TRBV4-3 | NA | TGCGCCAGCAGCCTCTCGACAATTGGAGAGACCCAGTACTTC | CASSLSTIGETQYF
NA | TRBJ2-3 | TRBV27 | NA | TGTGCCAGCAGTTTAGCCCCAAAGGTGACCGCAAGACTCCCAGATACGCAGTATTTT | CASSLAPKVTARLPDTQYF
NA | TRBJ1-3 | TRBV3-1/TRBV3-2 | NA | TGTGCCAGCAGCGACGGGCCAGGGAATCCCCTTTTAAACTCTGGAAACACCATATATTTT | CASSDGPGNPLLNSGNTIYF
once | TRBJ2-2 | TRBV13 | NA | TGTGCCAGCAGCCCGGGAGACAGGGCTGCCGGGGAGCTGTTTTTT | CASSPGDRAAGELFF
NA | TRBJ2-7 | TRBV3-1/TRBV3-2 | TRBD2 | TGTGCCAGCAGCCAAGGACTAGCGGGGTCTGGGTACGAGCAGTACTTC | CASSQGLAGSGYEQYF
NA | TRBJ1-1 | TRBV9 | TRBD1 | TGTGCCAGCAGCGGGCAGGGGGCCCCTGAAGCTTTCTTT | CASSGQGAPEAFF
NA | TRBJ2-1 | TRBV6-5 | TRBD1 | TGTGCCAGCAGCAAATCGGGACAGGGGATGGAGCAGTTCTTC | CASSKSGQGMEQFF